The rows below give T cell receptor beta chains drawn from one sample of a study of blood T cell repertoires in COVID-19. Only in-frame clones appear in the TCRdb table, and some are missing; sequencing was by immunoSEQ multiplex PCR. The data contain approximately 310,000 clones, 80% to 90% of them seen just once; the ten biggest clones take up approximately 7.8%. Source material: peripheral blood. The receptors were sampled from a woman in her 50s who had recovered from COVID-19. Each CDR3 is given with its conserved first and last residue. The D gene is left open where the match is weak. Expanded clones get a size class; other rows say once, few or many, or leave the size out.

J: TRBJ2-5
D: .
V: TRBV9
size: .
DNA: TGTGCCAGCAGCGCCCCTCCAGGGTATGGTGTGGAGACCCAGTACTTC
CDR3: CASSAPPGYGVETQYF

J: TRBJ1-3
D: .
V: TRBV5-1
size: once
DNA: TGCGCCAGCAGGAGGTCCGGGGGGGCTGGAAACACCATATATTTT
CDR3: CASRRSGGAGNTIYF

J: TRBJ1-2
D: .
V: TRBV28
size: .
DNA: TGTGCCAGCAGTTCAATCCGCCGGACAGAACTCAACTATGGCTACACCTTC
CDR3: CASSSIRRTELNYGYTF

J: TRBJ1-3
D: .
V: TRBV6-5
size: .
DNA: TGTGCCAGCATAGGCAGGGACAAGGGAAACACCATATATTTT
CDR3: CASIGRDKGNTIYF

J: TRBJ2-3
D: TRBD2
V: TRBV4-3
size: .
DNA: TGCGCCAGCAGCCAACAAGCGGGAGGGCCCACAGATACGCAGTATTTT
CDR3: CASSQQAGGPTDTQYF

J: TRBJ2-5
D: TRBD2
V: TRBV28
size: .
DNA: TGTGCCAGCAGTTTAGGTGGCGGGGGGGCGGAGACCCAGTACTTC
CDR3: CASSLGGGGAETQYF

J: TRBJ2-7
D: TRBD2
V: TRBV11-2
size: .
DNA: TGTGCCAGCGGCGGGGGGGCGCCCAACGAGCAGTACTTC
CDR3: CASGGGAPNEQYF

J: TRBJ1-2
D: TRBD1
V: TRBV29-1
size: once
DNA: TGCAGCGTTGTGACAGGGCTGATAGACTATGGCTACACCTTC
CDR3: CSVVTGLIDYGYTF

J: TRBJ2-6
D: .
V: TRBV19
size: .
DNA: TGTGCCAGTAGTATAGCTCATGAGGGGGCTGGGGCCAACGTCCTGACTTTC
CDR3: CASSIAHEGAGANVLTF

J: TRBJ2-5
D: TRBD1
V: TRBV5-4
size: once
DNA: TGTGCCAGCAGCTTTGACAGGGTGGAGACCCAGTACTTC
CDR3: CASSFDRVETQYF

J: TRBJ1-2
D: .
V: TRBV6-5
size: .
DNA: TGTGCCAGCAGTTACGCAGCAGGGCTAGCTAACTATGGCTACACCTTC
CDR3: CASSYAAGLANYGYTF

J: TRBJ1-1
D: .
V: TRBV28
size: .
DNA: TGTGCCAGCAGTTTAACACAGGGGAACACTGAAGCTTTCTTT
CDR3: CASSLTQGNTEAFF

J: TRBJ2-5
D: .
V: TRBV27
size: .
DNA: TGTGCCAGCAGTAAACAGGGTTCGGAGACCCAGTACTTC
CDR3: CASSKQGSETQYF

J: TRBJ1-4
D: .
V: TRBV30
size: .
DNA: TGTGCCTGGAGTGTAGCGGGGTTCAGTGAAAAACTGTTTTTT
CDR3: CAWSVAGFSEKLFF